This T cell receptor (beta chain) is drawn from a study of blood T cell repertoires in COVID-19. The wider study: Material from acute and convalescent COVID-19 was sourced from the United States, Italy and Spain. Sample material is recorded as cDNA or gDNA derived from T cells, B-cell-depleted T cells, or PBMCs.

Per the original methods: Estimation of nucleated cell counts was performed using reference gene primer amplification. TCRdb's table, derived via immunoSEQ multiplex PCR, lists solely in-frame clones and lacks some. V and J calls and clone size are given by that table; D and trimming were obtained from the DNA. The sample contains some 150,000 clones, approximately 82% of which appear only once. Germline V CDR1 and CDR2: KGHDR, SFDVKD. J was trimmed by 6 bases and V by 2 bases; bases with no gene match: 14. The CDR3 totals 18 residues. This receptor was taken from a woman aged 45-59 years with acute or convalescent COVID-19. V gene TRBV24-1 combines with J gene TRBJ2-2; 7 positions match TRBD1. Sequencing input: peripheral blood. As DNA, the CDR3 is TGTGCCACCAGTGATTCTCGACCGCGACAGGGTCGGGCCGGGGAGCTGTTTTTT. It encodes CATSDSRPRQGRAGELFF.